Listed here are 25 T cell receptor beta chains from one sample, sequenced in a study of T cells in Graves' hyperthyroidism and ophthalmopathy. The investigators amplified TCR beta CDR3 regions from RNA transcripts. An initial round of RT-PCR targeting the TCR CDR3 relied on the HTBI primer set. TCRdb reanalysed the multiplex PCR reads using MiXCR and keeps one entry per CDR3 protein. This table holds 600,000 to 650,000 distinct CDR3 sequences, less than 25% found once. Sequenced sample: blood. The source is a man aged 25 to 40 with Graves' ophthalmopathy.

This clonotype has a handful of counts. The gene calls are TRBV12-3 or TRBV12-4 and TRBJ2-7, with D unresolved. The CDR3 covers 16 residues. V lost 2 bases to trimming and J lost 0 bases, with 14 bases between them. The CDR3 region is CASSLSMLESSYEQYF. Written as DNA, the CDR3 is TGTGCCAGCAGTTTATCCATGCTCGAGAGCTCCTACGAGCAGTACTTC.

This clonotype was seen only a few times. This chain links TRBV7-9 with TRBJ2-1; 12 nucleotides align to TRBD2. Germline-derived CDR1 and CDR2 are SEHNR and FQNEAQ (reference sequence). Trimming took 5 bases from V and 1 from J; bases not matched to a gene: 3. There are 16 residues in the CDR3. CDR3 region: CASSRTSGESYNEQFF. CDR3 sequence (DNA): TGTGCCAGCAGCCGGACTAGCGGGGAGTCCTACAATGAGCAGTTCTTC.

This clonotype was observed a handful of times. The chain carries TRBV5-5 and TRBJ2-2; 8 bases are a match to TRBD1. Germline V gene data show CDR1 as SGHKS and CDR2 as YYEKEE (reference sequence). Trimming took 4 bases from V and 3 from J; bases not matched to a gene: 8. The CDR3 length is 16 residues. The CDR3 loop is CASSLYRGADTGELFF. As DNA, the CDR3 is TGTGCCAGCAGCCTTTACAGGGGGGCGGACACCGGGGAGCTGTTTTTT.

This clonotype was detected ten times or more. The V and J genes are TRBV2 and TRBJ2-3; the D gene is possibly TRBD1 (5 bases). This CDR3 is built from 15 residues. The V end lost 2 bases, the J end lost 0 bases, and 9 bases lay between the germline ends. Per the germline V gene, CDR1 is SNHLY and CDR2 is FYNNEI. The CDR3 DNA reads TGTGCCAGCAGTGAATGGGGCAGGAGCACAGATACGCAGTATTTT. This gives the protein CASSEWGRSTDTQYF. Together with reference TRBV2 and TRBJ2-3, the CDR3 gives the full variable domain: EPEVTQTPSHQVTQMGQEVILRCVPISNHLYFYWYRQILGQKVEFLVSFYNNEISEKSEIFDDQFSVERPDGSNFTLKIRSTKLEDSAMYFCASSEWGRSTDTQYFGPGTRLTVL.

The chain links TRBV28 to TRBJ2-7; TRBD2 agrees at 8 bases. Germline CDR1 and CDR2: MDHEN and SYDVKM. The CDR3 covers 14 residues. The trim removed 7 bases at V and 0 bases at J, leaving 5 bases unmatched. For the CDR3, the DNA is TGTGCCAGCACCACTAGCGGATACTCCTACGAGCAGTACTTC. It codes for CASTTSGYSYEQYF. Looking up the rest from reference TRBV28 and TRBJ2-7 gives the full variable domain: DVKVTQSSRYLVKRTGEKVFLECVQDMDHENMFWYRQDPGLGLRLIYFSYDVKMKEKGDIPEGYSVSREKKERFSLILESASTNQTSMYLCASTTSGYSYEQYFGPGTRLTVT.

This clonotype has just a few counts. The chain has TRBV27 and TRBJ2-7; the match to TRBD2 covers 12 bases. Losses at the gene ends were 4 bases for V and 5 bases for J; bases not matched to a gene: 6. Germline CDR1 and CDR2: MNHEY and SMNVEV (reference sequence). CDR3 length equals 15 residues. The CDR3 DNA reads TGTGCCAGCAGTTCCACTAGCGGGAGGATCCACGAGCAGTACTTC. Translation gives CASSSTSGRIHEQYF.

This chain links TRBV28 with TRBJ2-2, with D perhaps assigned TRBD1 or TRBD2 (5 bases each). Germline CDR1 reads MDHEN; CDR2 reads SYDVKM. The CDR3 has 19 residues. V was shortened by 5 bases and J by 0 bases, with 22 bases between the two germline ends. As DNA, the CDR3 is TGTGCCAGCAGTCCCGCCGCCGAGAGGGTCAGGGCGAACACCGGGGAGCTGTTTTTT. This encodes CASSPAAERVRANTGELFF.

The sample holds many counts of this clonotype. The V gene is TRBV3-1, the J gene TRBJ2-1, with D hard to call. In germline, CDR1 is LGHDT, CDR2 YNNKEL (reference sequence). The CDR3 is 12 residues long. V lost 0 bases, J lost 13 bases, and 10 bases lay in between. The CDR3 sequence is CASSQDGKNQFF. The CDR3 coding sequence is TGTGCCAGCAGCCAAGATGGGAAGAATCAGTTCTTC.

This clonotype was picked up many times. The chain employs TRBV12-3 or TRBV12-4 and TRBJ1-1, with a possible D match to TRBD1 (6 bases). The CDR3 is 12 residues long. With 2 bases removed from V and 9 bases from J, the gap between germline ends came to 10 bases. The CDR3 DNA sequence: TGTGCCAGCAGTTTAAGGGGGTGGAAAGCTTTCTTT. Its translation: CASSLRGWKAFF.

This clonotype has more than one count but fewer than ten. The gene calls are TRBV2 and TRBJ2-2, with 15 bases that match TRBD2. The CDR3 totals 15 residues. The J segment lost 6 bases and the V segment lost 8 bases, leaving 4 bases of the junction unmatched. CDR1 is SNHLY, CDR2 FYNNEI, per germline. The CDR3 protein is CASLGTSGRSGELFF. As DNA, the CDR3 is TGTGCCAGCCTCGGGACTAGCGGGAGGTCCGGGGAGCTGTTTTTT.

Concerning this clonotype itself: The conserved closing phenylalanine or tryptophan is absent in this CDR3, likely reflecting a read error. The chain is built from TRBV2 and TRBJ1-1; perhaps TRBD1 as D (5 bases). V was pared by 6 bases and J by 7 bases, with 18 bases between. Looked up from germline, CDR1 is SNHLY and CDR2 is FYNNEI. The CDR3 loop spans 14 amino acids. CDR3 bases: TGTGCCAGCAGAACTTCCACGGGGGTTGGTGAAGCTTTCCTT. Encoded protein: CASRTSTGVGEAFL.

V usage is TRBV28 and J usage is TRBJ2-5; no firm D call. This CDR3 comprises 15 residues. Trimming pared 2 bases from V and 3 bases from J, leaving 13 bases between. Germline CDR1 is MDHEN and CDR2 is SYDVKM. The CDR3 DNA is TGTGCCAGCAGTTTAAATTATATGCCGAAAGAGACCCAGTACTTC. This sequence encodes CASSLNYMPKETQYF. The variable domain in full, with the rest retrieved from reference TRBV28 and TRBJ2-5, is DVKVTQSSRYLVKRTGEKVFLECVQDMDHENMFWYRQDPGLGLRLIYFSYDVKMKEKGDIPEGYSVSREKKERFSLILESASTNQTSMYLCASSLNYMPKETQYFGPGTRLLVL.

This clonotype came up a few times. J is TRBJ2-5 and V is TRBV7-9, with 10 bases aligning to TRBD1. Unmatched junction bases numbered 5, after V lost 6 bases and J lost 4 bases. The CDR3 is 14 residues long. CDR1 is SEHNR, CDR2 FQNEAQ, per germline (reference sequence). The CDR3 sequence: CASRLGQGLETQYF. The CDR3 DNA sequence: TGTGCCAGCAGATTGGGACAGGGGTTAGAGACCCAGTACTTC.

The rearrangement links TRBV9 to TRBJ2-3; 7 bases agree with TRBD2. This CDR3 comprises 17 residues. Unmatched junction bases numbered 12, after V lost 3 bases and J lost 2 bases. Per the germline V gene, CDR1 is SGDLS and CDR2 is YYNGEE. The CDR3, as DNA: TGTGCCAGCAGCGACGCCTGGGAGCGGGATACCACAGATACGCAGTATTTT. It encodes CASSDAWERDTTDTQYF. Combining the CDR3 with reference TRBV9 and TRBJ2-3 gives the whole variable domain DSGVTQTPKHLITATGQRVTLRCSPRSGDLSVYWYQQSLDQGLQFLIQYYNGEERAKGNILERFSAQQFPDLHSELNLSSLELGDSALYFCASSDAWERDTTDTQYFGPGTRLTVL.

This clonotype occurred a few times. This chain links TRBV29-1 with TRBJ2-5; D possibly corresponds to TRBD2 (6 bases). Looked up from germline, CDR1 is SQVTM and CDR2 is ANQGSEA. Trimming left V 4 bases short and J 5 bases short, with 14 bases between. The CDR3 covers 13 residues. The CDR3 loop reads CSVVLALGETQYF. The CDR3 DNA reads TGCAGCGTTGTACTAGCCCTGGGGGAGACCCAGTACTTC.

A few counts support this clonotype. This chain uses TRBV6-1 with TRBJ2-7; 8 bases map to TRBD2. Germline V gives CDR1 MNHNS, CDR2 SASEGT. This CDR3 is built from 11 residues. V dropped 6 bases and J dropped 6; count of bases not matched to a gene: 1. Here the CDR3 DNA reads TGTGCCAGCAGCGGGAGGGGCGAGCAGTACTTC. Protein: CASSGRGEQYF.

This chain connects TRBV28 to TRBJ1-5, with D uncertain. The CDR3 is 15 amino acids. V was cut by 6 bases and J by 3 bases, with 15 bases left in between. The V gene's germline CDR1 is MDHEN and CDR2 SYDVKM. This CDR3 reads CASSPIHGYNQPQHF. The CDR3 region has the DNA TGTGCCAGCAGCCCAATACACGGGTACAATCAGCCCCAGCATTTT.

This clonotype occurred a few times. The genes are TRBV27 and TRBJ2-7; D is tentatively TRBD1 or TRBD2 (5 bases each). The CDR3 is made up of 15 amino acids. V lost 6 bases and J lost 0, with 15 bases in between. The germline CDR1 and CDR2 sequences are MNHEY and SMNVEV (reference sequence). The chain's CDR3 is CASSPPGGISYEQYF. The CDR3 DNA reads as TGTGCCAGCAGCCCGCCTGGGGGAATCTCCTACGAGCAGTACTTC.

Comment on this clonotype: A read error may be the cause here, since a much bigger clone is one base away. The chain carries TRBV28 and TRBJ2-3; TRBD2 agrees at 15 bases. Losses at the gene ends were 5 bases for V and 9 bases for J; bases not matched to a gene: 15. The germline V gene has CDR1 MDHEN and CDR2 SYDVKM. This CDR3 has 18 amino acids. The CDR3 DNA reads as TGTGCCAGCAGTAGGGGACTAGCGGGAGGCATGGGGAAATACACGCAGTATTTT. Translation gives CASSRGLAGGMGKYTQYF.

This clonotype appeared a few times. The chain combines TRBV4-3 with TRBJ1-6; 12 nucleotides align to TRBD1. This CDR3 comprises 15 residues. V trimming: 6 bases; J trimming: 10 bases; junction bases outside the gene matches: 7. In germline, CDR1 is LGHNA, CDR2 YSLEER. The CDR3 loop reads CASRNRDRGLSPLHF. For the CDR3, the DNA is TGCGCCAGCAGAAATAGGGACAGGGGGCTCTCACCCCTCCACTTT.

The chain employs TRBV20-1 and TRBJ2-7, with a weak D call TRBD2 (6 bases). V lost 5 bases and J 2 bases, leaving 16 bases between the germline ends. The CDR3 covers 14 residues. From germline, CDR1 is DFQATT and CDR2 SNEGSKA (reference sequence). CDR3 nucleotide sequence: TGCAGTGCTTTTCGACTAGAGGATGCCTACGAGCAGTACTTC. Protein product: CSAFRLEDAYEQYF.

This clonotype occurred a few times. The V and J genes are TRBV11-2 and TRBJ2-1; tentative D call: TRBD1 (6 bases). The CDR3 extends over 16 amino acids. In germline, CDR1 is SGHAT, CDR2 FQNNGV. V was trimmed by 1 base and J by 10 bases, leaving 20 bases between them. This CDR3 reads CASSLAQGYDVGEQFF. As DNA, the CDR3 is TGTGCCAGCAGCTTAGCTCAGGGGTACGATGTGGGAGAGCAGTTCTTC.

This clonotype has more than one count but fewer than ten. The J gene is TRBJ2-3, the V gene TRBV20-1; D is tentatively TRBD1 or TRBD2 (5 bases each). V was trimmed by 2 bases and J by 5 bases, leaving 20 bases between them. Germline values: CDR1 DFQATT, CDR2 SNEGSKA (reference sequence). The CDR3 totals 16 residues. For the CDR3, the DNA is TGCAGTGCTAGATCGTCCAGGGCTCCCCGGGGAGATACGCAGTATTTT. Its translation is CSARSSRAPRGDTQYF.

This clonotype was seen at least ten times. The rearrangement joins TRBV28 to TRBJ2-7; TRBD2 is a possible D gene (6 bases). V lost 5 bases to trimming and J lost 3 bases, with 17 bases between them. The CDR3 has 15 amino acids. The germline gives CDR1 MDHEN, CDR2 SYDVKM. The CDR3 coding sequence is TGTGCCAGCAGTACCCTCGGGTGGCGGGGCTACGAGCAGTACTTC. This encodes CASSTLGWRGYEQYF.

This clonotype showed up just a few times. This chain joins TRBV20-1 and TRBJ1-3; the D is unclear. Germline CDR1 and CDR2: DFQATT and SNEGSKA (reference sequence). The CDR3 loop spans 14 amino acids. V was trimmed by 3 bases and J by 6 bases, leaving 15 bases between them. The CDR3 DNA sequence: TGCAGTGCTAGGAGTCTGGACTGGGCAAACACCATATATTTT. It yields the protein CSARSLDWANTIYF.